The sequence of this TCR beta chain was determined in a study of blood T cell repertoires in COVID-19 (TCRdb year 2020). About the full investigation: Samples covering the acute and convalescent phases of COVID-19 were provided by collaborators in the United States, Italy and Spain. The prospective study material was composed of cDNA or gDNA derived from T cells, B-cell-depleted T cells, or PBMCs. Deeply sampled blood TCRbeta repertoires from subjects exposed to, actively infected with, or recovered from COVID-19 were included in the dataset. A freely available public database, intended as a resource for researchers studying the immune response to SARS-CoV-2, is where the repertoires were released. The samples were drawn from the first 160 participants of the ongoing ImmuneRACE study and from 950 to 1,500 subjects provided by 6 global collaborators. A de-identified subject ID, COVID-19 status, age in years and sex were almost always included in the sample metadata. Where available, HLA class I and class II types were taken from metadata supplied by the sample provider and were not determined by assay-based typing.

The paper as a whole reports these results and caveats: The amount of clinical and demographic metadata varied by source and participant and was provided uncurated.

In Seattle, one collaborating source enrolled patients while the infection was active and tracked those patients longitudinally over the course of disease. Collaborating institutions collected whole blood in K2EDTA tubes following their own protocols. For TCRbeta analysis, collaborators shipped samples as frozen whole blood, isolated PBMCs, or DNA extracted from either of those sample types. With respect to this clone: Its antigen is currently not known. No base quality values were provided; no much bigger clone lies one nucleotide off.

CDR1 and CDR2 (MNHEY, SVGAGI) derive from the germline V gene. Trimming removed 6 bases from V and 5 bases from J, leaving 11 bases between the germline ends. The CDR3 holds 13 amino acids from the cysteine to the phenylalanine. Of all the DNA, just the CDR3 is kept, 39 bases in frame from base 1. TCRbeta CDR3 regions were amplified from genomic DNA by means of the immunoSEQ Assay, a bias-controlled multiplex PCR. The authors' pipeline ran thus. Within the assay, amplification of reference gene primers was used to estimate how many nucleated cells each sample contained. To quantify the absolute abundance of each unique TCRbeta CDR3 rearrangement, sequence reads were collapsed and filtered. Productive Simpson clonality was computed per sample as the square root of Simpson's diversity index over productive rearrangements. TCRdb took this table from immuneACCESS and kept in-frame rearrangements with V and J called. Such tables lack part of the clones; where checked against another copy, unresolved V genes explain under half of the gap, and the rest is unexplained. For V, J and clone size, that table is used; D and trimming come from the DNA. Here the sample has a few hundred thousand clones; more than 70% occur a single time. The ten largest clonotypes hold around 10% of the sample.

The rearrangement combines TRBV6-5 with TRBJ2-1, and the D gene may be TRBD1, 5 bases matching. The sequenced sample consisted of peripheral blood. The origin of this receptor is a woman aged 30 to 39 with COVID-19, enrolled during active disease. CDR3 reads: CASSWGRNNEQFF. The DNA sequence is given as TGTGCCAGCAGCTGGGGCAGAAACAATGAGCAGTTCTTC.